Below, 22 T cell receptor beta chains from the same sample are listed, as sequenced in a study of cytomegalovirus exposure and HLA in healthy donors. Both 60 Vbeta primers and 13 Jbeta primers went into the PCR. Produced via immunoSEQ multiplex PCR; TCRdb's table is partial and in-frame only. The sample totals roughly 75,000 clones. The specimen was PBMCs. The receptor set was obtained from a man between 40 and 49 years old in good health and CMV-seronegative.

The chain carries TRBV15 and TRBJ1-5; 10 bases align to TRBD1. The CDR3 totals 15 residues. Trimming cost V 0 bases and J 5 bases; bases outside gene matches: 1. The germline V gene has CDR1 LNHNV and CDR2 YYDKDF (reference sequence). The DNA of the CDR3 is TGTGCCACCAGCAGAGACGGGACAGGGGATCAGCCCCAGCATTTT. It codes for CATSRDGTGDQPQHF.

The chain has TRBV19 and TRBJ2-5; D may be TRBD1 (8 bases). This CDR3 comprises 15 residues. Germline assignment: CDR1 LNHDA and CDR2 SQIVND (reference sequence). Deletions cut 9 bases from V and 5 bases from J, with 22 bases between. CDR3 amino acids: CASKNRGGTMETQYF. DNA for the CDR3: TGTGCCAGCAAAAACAGGGGGGGAACAATGGAGACCCAGTACTTC.

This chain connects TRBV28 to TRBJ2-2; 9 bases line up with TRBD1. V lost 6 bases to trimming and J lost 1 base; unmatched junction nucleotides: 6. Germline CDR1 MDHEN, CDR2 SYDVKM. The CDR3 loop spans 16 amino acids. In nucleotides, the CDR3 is TGTGCCAGCAGCCTTACAGGGGGCCAGAACACCGGGGAGCTGTTTTTT. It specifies CASSLTGGQNTGELFF.

The DNA for the CDR3 is TGTGCCAGCAGCTTGGAATCTAGTACTGAAGCTTTCTTT. Residues: CASSLESSTEAFF. The chain couples TRBV7-2 to TRBJ1-1, with D unresolved. The V gene lost 3 bases and the J gene lost 5 bases, with 10 bases spanning the gap. Germline assignment: CDR1 SGHTA and CDR2 FQGNSA. CDR3 length: 13 residues.

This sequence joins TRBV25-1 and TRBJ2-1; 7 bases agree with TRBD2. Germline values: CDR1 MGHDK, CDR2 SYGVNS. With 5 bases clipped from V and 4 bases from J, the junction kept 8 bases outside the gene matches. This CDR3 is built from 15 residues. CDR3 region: CASSTEEGGYNEQFF. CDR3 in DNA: TGTGCCAGCAGTACGGAGGAGGGAGGGTACAATGAGCAGTTCTTC.

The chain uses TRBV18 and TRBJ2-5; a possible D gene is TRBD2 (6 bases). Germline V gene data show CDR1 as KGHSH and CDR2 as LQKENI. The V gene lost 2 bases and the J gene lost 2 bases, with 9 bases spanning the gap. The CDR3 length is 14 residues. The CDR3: CASSPGGNQETQYF. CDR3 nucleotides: TGTGCCAGCTCACCAGGGGGGAATCAAGAGACCCAGTACTTC.

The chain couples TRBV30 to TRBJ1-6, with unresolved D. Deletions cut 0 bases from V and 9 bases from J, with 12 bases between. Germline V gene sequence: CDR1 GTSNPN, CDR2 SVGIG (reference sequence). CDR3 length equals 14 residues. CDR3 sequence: CAWSVYGGLSPLHF. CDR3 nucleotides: TGTGCCTGGAGTGTATACGGTGGTCTTTCACCCCTCCACTTT.

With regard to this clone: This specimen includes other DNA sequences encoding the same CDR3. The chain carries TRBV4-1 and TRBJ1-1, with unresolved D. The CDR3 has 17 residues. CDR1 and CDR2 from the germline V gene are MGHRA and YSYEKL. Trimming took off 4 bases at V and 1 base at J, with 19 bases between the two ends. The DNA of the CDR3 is TGCGCCAGCAGCCGGCAAGCTCGCGGGTCGTCGAACACTGAAGCTTTCTTT. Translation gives CASSRQARGSSNTEAFF.

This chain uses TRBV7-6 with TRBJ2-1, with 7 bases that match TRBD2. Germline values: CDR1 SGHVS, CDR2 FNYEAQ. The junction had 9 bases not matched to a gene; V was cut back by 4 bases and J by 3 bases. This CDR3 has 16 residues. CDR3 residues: CASSSQPGGYYNEQFF. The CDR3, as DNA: TGTGCCAGCAGCTCTCAACCGGGGGGATACTACAATGAGCAGTTCTTC.

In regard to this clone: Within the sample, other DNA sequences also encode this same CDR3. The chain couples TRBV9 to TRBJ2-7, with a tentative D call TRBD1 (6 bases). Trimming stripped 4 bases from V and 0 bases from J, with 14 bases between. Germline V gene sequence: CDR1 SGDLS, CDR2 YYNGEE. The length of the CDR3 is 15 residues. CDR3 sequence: CASSPTGSSSYEQYF. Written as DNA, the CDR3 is TGTGCCAGCAGCCCCACAGGGTCTAGCTCCTACGAGCAGTACTTC.

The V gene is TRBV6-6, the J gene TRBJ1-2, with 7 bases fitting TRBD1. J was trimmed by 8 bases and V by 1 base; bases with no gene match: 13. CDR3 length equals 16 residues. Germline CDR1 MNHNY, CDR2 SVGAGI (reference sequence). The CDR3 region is CASSYYGSTAGGGYTF. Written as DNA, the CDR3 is TGTGCCAGCAGTTACTACGGTTCTACGGCAGGGGGGGGCTACACCTTC.

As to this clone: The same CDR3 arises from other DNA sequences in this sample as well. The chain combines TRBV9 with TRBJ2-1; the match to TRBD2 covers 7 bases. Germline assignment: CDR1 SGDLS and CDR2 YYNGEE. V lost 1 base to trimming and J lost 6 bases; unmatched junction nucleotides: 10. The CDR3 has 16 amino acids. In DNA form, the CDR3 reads TGTGCCAGCAGCGTAAGGAGACTAGCTGAATCCAATGAGCAGTTCTTC. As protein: CASSVRRLAESNEQFF. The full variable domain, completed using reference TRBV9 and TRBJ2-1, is DSGVTQTPKHLITATGQRVTLRCSPRSGDLSVYWYQQSLDQGLQFLIQYYNGEERAKGNILERFSAQQFPDLHSELNLSSLELGDSALYFCASSVRRLAESNEQFFGPGTRLTVL.

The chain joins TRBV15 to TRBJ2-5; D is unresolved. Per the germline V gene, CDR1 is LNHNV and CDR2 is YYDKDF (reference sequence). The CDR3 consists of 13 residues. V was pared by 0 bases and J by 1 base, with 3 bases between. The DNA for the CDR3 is TGTGCCACCAGCAGAGATATCCAAGAGACCCAGTACTTC. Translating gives CATSRDIQETQYF.

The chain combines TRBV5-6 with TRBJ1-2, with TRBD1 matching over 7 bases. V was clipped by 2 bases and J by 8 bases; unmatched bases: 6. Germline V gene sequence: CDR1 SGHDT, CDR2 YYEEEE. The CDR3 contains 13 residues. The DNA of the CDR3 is TGTGCCAGCAGCTTAGGACAGGTGGGAGGCTACACCTTC. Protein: CASSLGQVGGYTF. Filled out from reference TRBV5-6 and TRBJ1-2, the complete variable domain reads DAGVTQSPTHLIKTRGQQVTLRCSPKSGHDTVSWYQQALGQGPQFIFQYYEEEERQRGNFPDRFSGHQFPNYSSELNVNALLLGDSALYLCASSLGQVGGYTFGSGTRLTVV.

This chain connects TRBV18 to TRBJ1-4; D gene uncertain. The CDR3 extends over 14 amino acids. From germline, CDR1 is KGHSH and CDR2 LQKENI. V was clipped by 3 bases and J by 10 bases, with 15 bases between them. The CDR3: CASSPDREAGKLFF. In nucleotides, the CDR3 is TGTGCCAGCTCACCGGACCGCGAGGCGGGAAAACTGTTTTTT.

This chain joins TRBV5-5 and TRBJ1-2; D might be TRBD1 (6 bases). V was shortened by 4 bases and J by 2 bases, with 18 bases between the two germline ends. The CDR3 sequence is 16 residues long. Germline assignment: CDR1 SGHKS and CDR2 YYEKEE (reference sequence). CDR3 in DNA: TGTGCCAGCAGCCCCACCCCCGGACAGACGAACTATGGCTACACCTTC. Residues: CASSPTPGQTNYGYTF. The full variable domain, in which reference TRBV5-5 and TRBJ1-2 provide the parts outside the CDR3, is DAGVTQSPTHLIKTRGQQVTLRCSPISGHKSVSWYQQVLGQGPQFIFQYYEKEERGRGNFPDRFSARQFPNYSSELNVNALLLGDSALYLCASSPTPGQTNYGYTFGSGTRLTVV.

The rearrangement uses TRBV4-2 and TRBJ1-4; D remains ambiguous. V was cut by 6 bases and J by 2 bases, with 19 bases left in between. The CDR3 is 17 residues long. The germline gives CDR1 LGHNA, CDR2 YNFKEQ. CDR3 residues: CASRNDMGGRTNEKLFF. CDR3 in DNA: TGTGCCAGCAGAAACGACATGGGCGGGAGGACTAATGAAAAACTGTTTTTT.

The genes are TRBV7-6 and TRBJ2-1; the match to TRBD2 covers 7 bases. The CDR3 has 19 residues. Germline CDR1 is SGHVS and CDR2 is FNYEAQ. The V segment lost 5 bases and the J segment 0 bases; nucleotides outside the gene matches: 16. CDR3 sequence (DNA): TGTGCCAGCAGCCAACTTTCCCATCGGCTAGCGGACTCCTACAATGAGCAGTTCTTC. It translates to CASSQLSHRLADSYNEQFF.

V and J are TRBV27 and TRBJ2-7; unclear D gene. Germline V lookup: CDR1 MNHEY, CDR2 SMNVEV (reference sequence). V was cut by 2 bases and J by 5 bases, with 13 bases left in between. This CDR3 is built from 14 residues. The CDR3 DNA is TGTGCCAGCAGTTTAATCTGGAGTCGCGACGAGCAGTACTTC. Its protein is CASSLIWSRDEQYF.

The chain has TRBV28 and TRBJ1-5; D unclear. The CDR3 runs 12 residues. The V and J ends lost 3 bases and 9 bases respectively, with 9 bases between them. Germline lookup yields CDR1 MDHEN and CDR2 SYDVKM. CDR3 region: CASSFPQRPQHF. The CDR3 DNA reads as TGTGCCAGCAGTTTCCCGCAGCGGCCCCAGCATTTT.

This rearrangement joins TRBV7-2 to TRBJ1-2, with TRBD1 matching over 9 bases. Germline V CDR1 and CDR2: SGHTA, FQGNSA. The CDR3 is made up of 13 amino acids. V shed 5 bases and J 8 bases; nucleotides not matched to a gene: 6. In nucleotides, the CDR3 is TGTGCCAGCAGCACCCGGGACAGGGAAGGCTACACCTTC. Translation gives CASSTRDREGYTF.

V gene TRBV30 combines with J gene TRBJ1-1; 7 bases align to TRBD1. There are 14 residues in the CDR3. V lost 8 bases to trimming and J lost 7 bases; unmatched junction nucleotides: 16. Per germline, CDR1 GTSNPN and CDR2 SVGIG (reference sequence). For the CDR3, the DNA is TGTGCCCGGTCGTGGACAGGAGTATTAAATGAAGCTTTCTTT. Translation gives CARSWTGVLNEAFF.